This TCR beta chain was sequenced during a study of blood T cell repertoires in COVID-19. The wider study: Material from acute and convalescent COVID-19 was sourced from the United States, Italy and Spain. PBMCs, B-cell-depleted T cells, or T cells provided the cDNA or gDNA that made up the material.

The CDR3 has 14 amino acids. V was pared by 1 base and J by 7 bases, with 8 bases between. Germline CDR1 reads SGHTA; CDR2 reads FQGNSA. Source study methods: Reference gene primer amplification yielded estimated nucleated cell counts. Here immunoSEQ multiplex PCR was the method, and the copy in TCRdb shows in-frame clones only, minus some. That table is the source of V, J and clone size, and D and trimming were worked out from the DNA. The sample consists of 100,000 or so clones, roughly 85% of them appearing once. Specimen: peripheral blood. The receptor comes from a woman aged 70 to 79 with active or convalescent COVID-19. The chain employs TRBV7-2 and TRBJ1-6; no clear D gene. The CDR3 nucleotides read TGTGCCAGCAGCTTAGGAGTACCCAATTCACCCCTCCACTTT. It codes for CASSLGVPNSPLHF.